A single sample is the source of the 9 T cell receptor beta chains below, sequenced in a study of T cell clonality in common variable immunodeficiency. Assay: immunoSEQ multiplex PCR; the TCRdb copy retains only in-frame clones and omits some. Recorded here are around 57,000 clones, with no singletons, and the ten leading clones hold roughly 3.5%. Material: peripheral blood mononuclear cells. These TCRs come from a person aged 18 to 75 in good health.

This clone was recorded at least ten times. The CDR3 extends 3 residues past the end of the read, so its final part is completed from the germline J gene. The rearrangement links TRBV13 to TRBJ1-2, with 7 bases lining up with TRBD1. The V and J ends lost 5 bases and 4 bases, in that order; junction bases with no gene match: 10. CDR3 length: 15 amino acids. CDR1 is PRHDT and CDR2 is FYEKMQ in the germline V gene (reference sequence). The covered CDR3 bases are TGTGCCAGCAGCCCTGGACAGGAGGGTCTCTATGGC. It encodes CASSPGQEGLYG. The entire CDR3 reads CASSPGQEGLYGYTF.

This clone occurred many times. The read finishes 3 residues shy of the CDR3 end, and the germline J gene is used to complete it. The chain recombines TRBV5-1 with TRBJ2-2; 8 nucleotides match TRBD1. Germline V gene lookup returns CDR1 SGHRS and CDR2 YFSETQ. The V gene end was trimmed by 0 bases and the J gene end by 4 bases; junction bases not matched to a gene: 11. The CDR3 consists of 18 residues. CDR3 in amino acids: CASSLDQFDRGITGELFF. The part of the CDR3 DNA that was read is TGCGCCAGCAGCTTGGATCAGTTCGACAGGGGTATCACCGGGGAG.

This clone came up many times. The CDR3 end falls 3 residues outside the read, so it is completed with the germline J gene. The chain joins TRBV30 to TRBJ1-1; 7 positions match TRBD1. This CDR3 comprises 17 residues. Germline assignment: CDR1 GTSNPN and CDR2 SVGIG (reference sequence). V shed 1 base and J 0 bases; nucleotides not matched to a gene: 11. Incomplete CDR3 DNA: TGTGCCTGGAGTGCCTGGGACAGTTCTTCCCTGAACACTGAA. This gives the protein CAWSAWDSSSLNTE. The entire CDR3 is CAWSAWDSSSLNTEAFF.

Only a few counts were recorded for this clone. The read ends 3 residues before the CDR3 terminus; that terminus is restored from the germline J gene. The rearrangement joins TRBV7-9 to TRBJ1-2, with a possible D match to TRBD1 (5 bases). In germline, CDR1 is SEHNR, CDR2 FQNEAQ (reference sequence). The CDR3 totals 12 residues. CDR3 sequence reads: CASSLAMGPYTF. The covered CDR3 bases are TGTGCCAGCAGCTTAGCTATGGGGCCC. Drawing the rest from reference TRBV7-9 and TRBJ1-2, the complete variable domain is DTGVSQNPRHKITKRGQNVTFRCDPISEHNRLYWYRQTLGQGPEFLTYFQNEAQLEKSRLLSDRFSAERPKGSFSTLEIQRTEQGDSAMYLCASSLAMGPYTFGSGTRLTVV.

In the case of this clone: The read ends 3 residues before the CDR3 terminus; that terminus is restored from the germline J gene. The gene calls are TRBV7-2 and TRBJ1-2; D not certain. The germline V gene encodes CDR1 SGHTA and CDR2 FQGNSA. The CDR3 consists of 15 residues. The sequenced CDR3 bases are TGTGCCAGCAGCGTTCTAGCGGGAGGAAGAGATACC. Protein sequence: CASSVLAGGRDT. The complete CDR3 protein is CASSVLAGGRDTYTF.

This clone was picked up many times. Read coverage stops 3 residues before the CDR3 terminus; the germline J gene supplies the remainder. V usage is TRBV12-3 or TRBV12-4 and J usage is TRBJ2-2, with D maybe TRBD1 (6 bases). The CDR3 length is 15 residues. The germline V and J ends were trimmed by 8 bases and 2 bases, with 15 bases remaining between them. The CDR3 bases that were read are TGTGCCAGCGTACAGGGACAATTTAACACCGGGGAG. Protein product: CASVQGQFNTGE. The full CDR3 protein reads CASVQGQFNTGELFF.

A word on this clone: At one end the junction does not follow the germline gene, possibly because of a read error. The read ends 3 residues early relative to the CDR3; the germline J gene fills the gap. The V gene is TRBV7-9, the J gene TRBJ1-6; a weak D match, TRBD1 (5 bases). Germline CDR1 is SEHNR and CDR2 is FQNEAQ (reference sequence). The CDR3 is 12 residues long. The CDR3 loop reads CSSSFQGLTLHF. The sequenced CDR3 bases are TGTTCCAGCAGCTTTCAGGGATTGACC.

This clone was seen repeatedly, ten times or more. The missing CDR3 end, 3 residues past where the read stops, is filled in from the germline J gene. The V and J genes are TRBV4-1 and TRBJ2-1, with a possible D match to TRBD2 (5 bases). This CDR3 spans 15 amino acids. Trimming shortened V by 4 bases and J by 4 bases, and 14 bases separated the two germline ends. Germline values: CDR1 MGHRA, CDR2 YSYEKL. The DNA read from the CDR3 is TGCGCCAGCAGCCCACTCGGACTGCCTTACAATGAG. It yields the protein CASSPLGLPYNE. The CDR3 in full is CASSPLGLPYNEQFF.

To note about this clone: Sequencing ends 3 residues short of the CDR3 end; the germline J gene provides the rest. V gene TRBV7-2 combines with J gene TRBJ2-2, with 9 bases fitting TRBD1. The germline CDR1 and CDR2 sequences are SGHTA and FQGNSA. The CDR3 totals 15 residues. CDR3 region: CASSLGTGALEKLFF. The DNA read from the CDR3 is TGTGCCAGCAGCTTAGGGACAGGGGCACTTGAAAAG.